The source of this TCR beta chain is a study of identical twins. Study findings and constraints: Fewer insertions were carried by abundant cord blood beta clonotypes, but none was seen in memory repertoires.

The CDR3 covers 15 residues. Germline CDR1 reads SGHTA; CDR2 reads FQGNSA. V trimming: 6 bases; J trimming: 8 bases; junction bases outside the gene matches: 13. TCRdb itself ran the 5' RACE reads through MiXCR, one entry per CDR3 protein. In the table there are approximately 500,000 distinct CDR3 sequences, 24% of which are singletons. This clonotype was counted a few times. The antigen remains undetermined. This same sample was also taken into another study, of T cells expressing NK-cell markers. From that report: Sorted CD3+CD56-NKG2C+, CD3+CD56+NKG2C- and CD3+CD56+NKG2C+ T cells were the source of the TCR beta repertoires. Restricting sorting to alpha-beta TCR T cells was achieved in several experiments by an anti-gamma-delta TCR antibody. One observes that, in several donors, these clonotypes were also the leading ones within the CD3+CD56-NKG2C+ fraction.

This receptor was identified in a woman between 18 and 29 years old in good health. Sequences were obtained from CD4+ T cells sorted from blood. The chain carries TRBV7-2 and TRBJ2-1; 7 bases fit TRBD2. The CDR3 loop is CASRKSGTPGHEQFF. The CDR3 DNA reads TGTGCCAGCAGAAAAAGCGGGACTCCGGGCCATGAGCAGTTCTTC.